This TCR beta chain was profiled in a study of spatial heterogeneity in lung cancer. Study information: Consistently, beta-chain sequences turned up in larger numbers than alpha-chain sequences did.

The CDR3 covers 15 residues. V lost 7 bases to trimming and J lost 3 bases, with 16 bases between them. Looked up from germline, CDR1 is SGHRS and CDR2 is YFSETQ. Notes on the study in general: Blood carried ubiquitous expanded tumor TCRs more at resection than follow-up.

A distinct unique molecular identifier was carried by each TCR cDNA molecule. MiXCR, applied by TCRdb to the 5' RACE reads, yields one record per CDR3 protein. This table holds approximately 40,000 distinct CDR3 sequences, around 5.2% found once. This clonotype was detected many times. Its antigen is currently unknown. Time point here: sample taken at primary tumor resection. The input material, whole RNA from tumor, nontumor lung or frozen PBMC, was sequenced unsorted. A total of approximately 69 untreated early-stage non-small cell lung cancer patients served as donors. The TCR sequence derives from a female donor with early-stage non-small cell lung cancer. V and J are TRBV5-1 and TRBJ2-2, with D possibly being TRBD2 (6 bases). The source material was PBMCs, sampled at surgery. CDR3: CASRSPGGDTGELFF. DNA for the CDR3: TGCGCCAGCCGATCCCCGGGCGGGGACACCGGGGAGCTGTTTTTT.